Sequencing of this T cell receptor (beta chain) was carried out in a study of post-analysis software for immune sequencing data. Overall study: As for disease course, relapsing-remitting, secondary progressive and progressive-relapsing multiple sclerosis were all included.

The study's findings and limits: Normalized Chao1 diversity was significantly lower in multiple sclerosis patients than in controls. Same-batch preparations were strongly co-clustered by F measure.

Unique molecular identifiers were carried by the TCR beta cDNA libraries. Between about 1 and 10 million T cells gave rise to 500,000 to 600,000 cDNA molecules. From the PCR reads, TCRdb called clonotypes with MiXCR, one entry per CDR3 protein. The data show 650,000 to 900,000 distinct CDR3 sequences, under 60% seen once. Only a few counts were recorded for this clonotype. Antigen specificity is unknown. The source of this sequence is a girl between 10 and 17 years old with multiple sclerosis. Sequenced input: blood.

CDR3 DNA sequence: TGTGCCAGCAGTGTAGGGACCGCCCTTGAGCAGTACTTC. Its translation: CASSVGTALEQYF. This rearrangement joins TRBV28 to TRBJ2-7; D is possibly TRBD1 or TRBD2 (5 bases each). CDR1 is MDHEN, CDR2 SYDVKM, per germline. CDR3 length: 13 residues. Trimming left V 5 bases short and J 7 bases short, with 15 bases between.